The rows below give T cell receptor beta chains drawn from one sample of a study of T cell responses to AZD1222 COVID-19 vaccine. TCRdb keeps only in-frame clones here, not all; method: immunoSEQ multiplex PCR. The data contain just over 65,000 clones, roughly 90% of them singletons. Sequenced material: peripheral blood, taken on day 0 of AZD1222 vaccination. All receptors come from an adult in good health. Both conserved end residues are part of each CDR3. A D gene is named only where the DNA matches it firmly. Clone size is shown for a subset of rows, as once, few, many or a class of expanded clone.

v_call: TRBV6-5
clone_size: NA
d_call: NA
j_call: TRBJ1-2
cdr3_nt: TGTGCCAGCGGCTTACAGGGAGACTATGGCTACACCTTC
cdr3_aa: CASGLQGDYGYTF

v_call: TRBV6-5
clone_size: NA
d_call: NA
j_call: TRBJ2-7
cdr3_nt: TGTGCCAGCAGTTACTCGGGGTCTCAAACCTACGAGCAGTACTTC
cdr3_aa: CASSYSGSQTYEQYF

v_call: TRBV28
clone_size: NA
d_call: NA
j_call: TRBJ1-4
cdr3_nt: TGTGCCAGCACCTGGATTCTAGGGGGAGTTTTGGCTAATGAAAAACTGTTTTTT
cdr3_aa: CASTWILGGVLANEKLFF

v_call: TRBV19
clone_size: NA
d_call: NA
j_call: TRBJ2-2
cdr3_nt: TGTGCCAGTAGTGTGACCCAGGGGGGAACGAACACCGGGGAGCTGTTTTTT
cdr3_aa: CASSVTQGGTNTGELFF

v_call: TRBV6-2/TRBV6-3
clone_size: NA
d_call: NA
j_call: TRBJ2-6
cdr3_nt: TGTGCCAGCAGTACCACCTCCCGCGGAACCTCTGGGGCCAACGTCCTGACTTTC
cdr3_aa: CASSTTSRGTSGANVLTF

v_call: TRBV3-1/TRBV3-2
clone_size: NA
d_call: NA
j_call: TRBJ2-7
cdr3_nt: TGTGCCAGCAGCCAAGATAGAAGCTCCTACGAGCAGTACTTC
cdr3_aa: CASSQDRSSYEQYF

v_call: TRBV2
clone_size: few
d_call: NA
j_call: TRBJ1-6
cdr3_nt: TGTGCCAGCAGGCCGACAGCACCTAATTCACCCCTCCACTTT
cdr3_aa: CASRPTAPNSPLHF

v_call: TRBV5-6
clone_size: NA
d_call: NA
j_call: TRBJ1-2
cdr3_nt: TGTGCCAGCAGCTCGACAGGCCCCTATGGCTACACCTTC
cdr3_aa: CASSSTGPYGYTF

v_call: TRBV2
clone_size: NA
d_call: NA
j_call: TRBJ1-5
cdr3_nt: TGTGCCAGCAGTGCTGGATATAGCAATCAGCCCCAGCATTTT
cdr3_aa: CASSAGYSNQPQHF

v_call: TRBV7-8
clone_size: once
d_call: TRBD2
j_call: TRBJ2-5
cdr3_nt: TGTGCCAGCAGGGTCGCGGGGGGAAAAGAGACCCAGTACTTC
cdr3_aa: CASRVAGGKETQYF

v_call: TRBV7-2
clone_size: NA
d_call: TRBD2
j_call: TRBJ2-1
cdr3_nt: TGTGCCAGCAGCTTAGTTCGGCTAGCGGAGAGCTCCTACAATGAGCAGTTCTTC
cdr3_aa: CASSLVRLAESSYNEQFF

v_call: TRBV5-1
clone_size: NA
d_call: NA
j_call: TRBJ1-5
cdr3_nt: TGCGCCAGCAGCACCGACGGGGGATCTAATCAGCCCCAGCATTTT
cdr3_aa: CASSTDGGSNQPQHF

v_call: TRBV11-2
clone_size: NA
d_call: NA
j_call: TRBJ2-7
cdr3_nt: TGTGCCAGCAGCCCCGAGGGATACGAGCAGTACTTC
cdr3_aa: CASSPEGYEQYF

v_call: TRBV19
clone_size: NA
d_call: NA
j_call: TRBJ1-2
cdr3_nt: TGTGCCAGTAGTATAGATCTAGGCCCCGCTACCTATGGCTACACCTTC
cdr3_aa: CASSIDLGPATYGYTF

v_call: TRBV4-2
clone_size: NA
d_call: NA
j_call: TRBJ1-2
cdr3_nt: TGTGCCAGCAGCCACGAGACAGGCCAAGCTAACTATGGCTACACCTTC
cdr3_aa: CASSHETGQANYGYTF

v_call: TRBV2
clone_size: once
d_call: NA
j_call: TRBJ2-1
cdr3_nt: TGTGCCAGCAGTTTAGACAGGAGCTCCTACAATGAGCAGTTCTTC
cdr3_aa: CASSLDRSSYNEQFF

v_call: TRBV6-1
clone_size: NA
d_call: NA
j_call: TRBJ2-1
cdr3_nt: TGTGCCAGCAGTGAATTCTCCAGGGCGGGCAACAATGAGCAGTTCTTC
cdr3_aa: CASSEFSRAGNNEQFF

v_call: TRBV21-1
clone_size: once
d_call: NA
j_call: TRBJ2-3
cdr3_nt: TGTGCCAGCAGCAAAGCGGGGAGGGAGGATACGCAGTATTTT
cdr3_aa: CASSKAGREDTQYF

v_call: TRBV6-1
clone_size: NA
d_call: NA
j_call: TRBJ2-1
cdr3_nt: TGTGCCAGCAGTGACCCAGAGGGGGGGAATGAGCAGTTCTTC
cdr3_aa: CASSDPEGGNEQFF

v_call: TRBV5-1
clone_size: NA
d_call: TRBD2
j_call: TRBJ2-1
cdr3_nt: TGCGCCAGCAGCTTTAGCGGGAGCAACAATGAGCAGTTCTTC
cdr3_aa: CASSFSGSNNEQFF

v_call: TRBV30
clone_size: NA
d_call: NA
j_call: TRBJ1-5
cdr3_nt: TGTGCCTGGAGTGTAGGGGGTCTCGGCAATCAGCCCCAGCATTTT
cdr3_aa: CAWSVGGLGNQPQHF

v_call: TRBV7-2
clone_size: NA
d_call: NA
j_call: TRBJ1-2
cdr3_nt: TGTGCCAGCGGAACCAACTATGGCTACACCTTC
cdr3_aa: CASGTNYGYTF

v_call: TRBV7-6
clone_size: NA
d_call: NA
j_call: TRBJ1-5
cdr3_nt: TGTGCCAGCAGCTTAGAGGCCCCCCCGGGGGGGAGCAATCAGCCCCAGCATTTT
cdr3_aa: CASSLEAPPGGSNQPQHF

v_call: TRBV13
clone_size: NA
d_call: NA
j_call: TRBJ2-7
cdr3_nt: TGTGCCAGCAGCCAGGGCTCAAGGGCCTACGAGCAGTACTTC
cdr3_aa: CASSQGSRAYEQYF

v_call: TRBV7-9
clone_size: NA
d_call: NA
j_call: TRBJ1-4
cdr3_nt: TGTGCCAGCAGCTTGGAGCGGGGGCCCAATGAAAAACTGTTTTTT
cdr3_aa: CASSLERGPNEKLFF

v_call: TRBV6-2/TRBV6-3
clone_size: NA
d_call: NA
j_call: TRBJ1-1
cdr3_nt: TGTGCCAGCAGTTTATTAGGGGAGAACACTGAAGCTTTCTTT
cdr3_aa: CASSLLGENTEAFF